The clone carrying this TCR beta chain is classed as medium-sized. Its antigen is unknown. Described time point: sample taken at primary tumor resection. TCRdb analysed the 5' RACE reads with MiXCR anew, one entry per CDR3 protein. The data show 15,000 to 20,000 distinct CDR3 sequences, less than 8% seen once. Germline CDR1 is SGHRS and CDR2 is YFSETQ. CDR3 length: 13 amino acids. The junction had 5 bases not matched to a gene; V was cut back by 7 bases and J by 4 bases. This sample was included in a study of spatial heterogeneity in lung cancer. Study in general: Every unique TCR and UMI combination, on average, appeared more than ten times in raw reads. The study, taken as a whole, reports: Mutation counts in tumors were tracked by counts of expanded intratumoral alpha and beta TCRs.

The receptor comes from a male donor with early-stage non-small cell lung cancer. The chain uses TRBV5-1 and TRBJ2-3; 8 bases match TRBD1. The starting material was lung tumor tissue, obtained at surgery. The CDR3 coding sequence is TGCGCCAGCGGTCAGGGGGCCGCAGATACGCAGTATTTT. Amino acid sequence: CASGQGAADTQYF.